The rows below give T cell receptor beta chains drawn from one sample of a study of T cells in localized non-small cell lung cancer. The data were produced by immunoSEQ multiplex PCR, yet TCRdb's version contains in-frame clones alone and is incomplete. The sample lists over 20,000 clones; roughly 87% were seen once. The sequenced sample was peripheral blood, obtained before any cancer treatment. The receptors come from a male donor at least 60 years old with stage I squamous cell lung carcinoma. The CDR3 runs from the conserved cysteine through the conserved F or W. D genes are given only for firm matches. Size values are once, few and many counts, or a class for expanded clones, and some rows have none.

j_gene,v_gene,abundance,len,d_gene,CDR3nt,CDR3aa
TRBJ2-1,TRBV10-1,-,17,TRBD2,TGCGCCAGCAGTGAGAAGACTAGCGGGAGATTATACAATGAGCAGTTCTTC,CASSEKTSGRLYNEQFF
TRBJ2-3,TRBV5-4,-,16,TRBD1,TGTGCCAGCAGCTGGGGGACAGTTGCTAGCACAGATACGCAGTATTTT,CASSWGTVASTDTQYF
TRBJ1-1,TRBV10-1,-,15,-,TGCGCCAGCATGCCCTCCGGGGGCGCCTGGACTGAAGCTTTCTTT,CASMPSGGAWTEAFF
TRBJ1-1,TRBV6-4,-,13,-,TGTGCCAGCAGTCCCGAGGGGAACACTGAAGCTTTCTTT,CASSPEGNTEAFF
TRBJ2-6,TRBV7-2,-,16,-,TGTGCCAGCAGCTTAGCGTCAGGGGCCGGGGCCAACGTCCTGACTTTC,CASSLASGAGANVLTF
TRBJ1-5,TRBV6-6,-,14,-,TGTGCCAGCAGCCCCGGACGGTTCAATCAGCCCCAGCATTTT,CASSPGRFNQPQHF
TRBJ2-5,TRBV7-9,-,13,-,TGTGCCAGCAGCCCCGGGGAGCAAGAGACCCAGTACTTC,CASSPGEQETQYF
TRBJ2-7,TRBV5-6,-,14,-,TGTGCCAGCAGCTTGCGGGAGAGAGGCTACGAGCAGTACTTC,CASSLRERGYEQYF
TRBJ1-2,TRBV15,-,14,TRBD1,TGTGCCACCAGCAGAGACAGGGGGGCCTATGGCTACACCTTC,CATSRDRGAYGYTF
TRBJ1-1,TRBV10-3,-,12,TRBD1,TGTGCCATCAGTGGACAGGGCACTGAAGCTTTCTTT,CAISGQGTEAFF
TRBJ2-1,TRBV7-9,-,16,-,TGTGCCAGCACCCCTATCCGGGGGCCATCCTACAATGAGCAGTTCTTC,CASTPIRGPSYNEQFF
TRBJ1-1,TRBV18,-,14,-,TGTGCCAGCTCCCGCGGGACGGCAAACACTGAAGCTTTCTTT,CASSRGTANTEAFF
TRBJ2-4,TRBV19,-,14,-,TGTGCCAGTCGCGACGGCGGGCGGGAAAACATTCAGTACTTC,CASRDGGRENIQYF
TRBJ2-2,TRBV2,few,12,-,TGTGCCAGCAGTGAAAATCATCGGGAGCTGTTTTTT,CASSENHRELFF
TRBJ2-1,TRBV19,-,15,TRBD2,TGTGCCAGTACCCGCTGGACGGGGGGGCTCAATGAGCAGTTCTTC,CASTRWTGGLNEQFF
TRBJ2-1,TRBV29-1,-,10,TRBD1,TGCAGCGTGACAGGGGGTGAGCAGTTCTTC,CSVTGGEQFF
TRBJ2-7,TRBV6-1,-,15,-,TGTGCCAGCAGTGAAGGTCAGGCGAGCTCCTACGAGCAGTACTTC,CASSEGQASSYEQYF
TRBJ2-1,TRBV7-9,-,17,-,TGTGCCAGCAGCTTATCCAGTGCTATTATCTCCTACAATGAGCAGTTCTTC,CASSLSSAIISYNEQFF
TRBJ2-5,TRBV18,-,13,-,TGTGCCAGCTCACCATCCAGGGAAGAGACCCAGTACTTC,CASSPSREETQYF
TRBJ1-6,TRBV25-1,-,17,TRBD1,TGTGCCAGCAGTGTATCAGGGGGCCACTCCTATAATTCACCCCTCCACTTT,CASSVSGGHSYNSPLHF
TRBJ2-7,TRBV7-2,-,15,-,TGTGCCAGCAGCTTAGACAGGGTACACTCCTACGAGCAGTACTTC,CASSLDRVHSYEQYF
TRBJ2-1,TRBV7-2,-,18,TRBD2,TGTGCCAGCAGCCTCCGAACCCCGACTAGCGGGGATGACAATGAGCAGTTCTTC,CASSLRTPTSGDDNEQFF
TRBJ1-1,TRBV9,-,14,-,TGTGCCAGCAGCGTCCTCAGTGGGGACACTGAAGCTTTCTTT,CASSVLSGDTEAFF
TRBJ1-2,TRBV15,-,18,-,TGTGCCACCAGCAGAGGAAACGGAATGACTGGGTTTATGTATGGCTACACCTTC,CATSRGNGMTGFMYGYTF
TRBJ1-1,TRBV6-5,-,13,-,TGTGCCAGCAGTTACTCGGGCAGGGGTGAAGCTTTCTTT,CASSYSGRGEAFF
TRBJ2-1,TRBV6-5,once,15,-,TGTGCCAGCAGTTTGGACACTGGCTCCTACAATGAGCAGTTCTTC,CASSLDTGSYNEQFF
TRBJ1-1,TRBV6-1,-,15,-,TGTGCCAGCAGTGACCCGGGCCGATCGAACACTGAAGCTTTCTTT,CASSDPGRSNTEAFF
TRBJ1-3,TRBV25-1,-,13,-,TGTGCCAGCAGTGCCACCTTAGGGAACACCATATATTTT,CASSATLGNTIYF
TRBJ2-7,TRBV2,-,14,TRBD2,TGTGCCAGCAGTCGACTAGCGGCTTTCGGGGAGCAGTACTTC,CASSRLAAFGEQYF
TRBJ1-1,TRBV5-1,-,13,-,TGCGCCAGCAGCGGACAGAGCGGCACTGAAGCTTTCTTT,CASSGQSGTEAFF
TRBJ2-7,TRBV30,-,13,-,TGTGCCTGGAGCACGGGAGTGACCTACGAGCAGTACTTC,CAWSTGVTYEQYF
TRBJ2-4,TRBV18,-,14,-,TGTGCCAGCTCATCGGACCAGGGAGCGGACATTCAGTACTTC,CASSSDQGADIQYF
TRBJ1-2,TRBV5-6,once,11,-,TGTGCCAGCAGTTTTAGGTATGGCTACACCTTC,CASSFRYGYTF
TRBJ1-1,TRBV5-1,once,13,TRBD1,TGCGCCAGCAGCTTGCAGGGGGACCGGGAAGCTTTCTTT,CASSLQGDREAFF
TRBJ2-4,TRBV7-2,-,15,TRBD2,TGTGCCAGCAGCCTAGGAAACGGGAGGGGAAACATTCAGTACTTC,CASSLGNGRGNIQYF
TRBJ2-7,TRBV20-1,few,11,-,TGCAGTGCCCTGACATTGTACGAGCAGTACTTC,CSALTLYEQYF
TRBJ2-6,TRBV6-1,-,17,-,TGTGCCAGCAGTGGTCGACAGTGGGGCTCTGGGGCCAACGTCCTGACTTTC,CASSGRQWGSGANVLTF
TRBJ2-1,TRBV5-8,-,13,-,TGTGCCAGCAGCGCGGGGCTAGACAATGAGCAGTTCTTC,CASSAGLDNEQFF
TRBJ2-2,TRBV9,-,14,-,TGTGCCAGCAGCACCACAAAGGGGGGCGGGGAGCTGTTTTTT,CASSTTKGGGELFF
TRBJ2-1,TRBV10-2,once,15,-,TGCGCCAGCAGTGATTCAGGGGCGTCCTACAATGAGCAGTTCTTC,CASSDSGASYNEQFF
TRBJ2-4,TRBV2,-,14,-,TGTGCCAGCAGACAGGGTTTAGCCAAAAACATTCAGTACTTC,CASRQGLAKNIQYF
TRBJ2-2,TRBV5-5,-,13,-,TGTGCCAGCAGCTACAGTTCCACCGGGGAGCTGTTTTTT,CASSYSSTGELFF
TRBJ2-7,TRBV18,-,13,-,TGTGCCAGCTCGTCCGGGGCTTCCTACGAGCAGTACTTC,CASSSGASYEQYF
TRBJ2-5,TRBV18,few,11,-,TGTGCCAGCTCACTGGAGAAAACCCAGTACTTC,CASSLEKTQYF
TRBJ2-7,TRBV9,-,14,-,TGTGCCAGCAGCGTAGTAGCAGTCTCGGGGGAGCAGTACTTC,CASSVVAVSGEQYF
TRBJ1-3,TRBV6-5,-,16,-,TGTGCCAGCAGTTACTCGCTCGCAGGGCCAGGAAACACCATATATTTT,CASSYSLAGPGNTIYF
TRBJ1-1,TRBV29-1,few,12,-,TGCAGCCCCCATAGGGGAGGTACTGAAGCTTTCTTT,CSPHRGGTEAFF
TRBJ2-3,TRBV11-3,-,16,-,TGTGCCAGCAGCTTAGGGAAAGGCCCTCAGGCAGATACGCAGTATTTT,CASSLGKGPQADTQYF
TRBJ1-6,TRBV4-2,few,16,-,TGTGCCAGCAGCTTAGCCAGCGGCTCTGAGAATTCACCCCTCCACTTT,CASSLASGSENSPLHF
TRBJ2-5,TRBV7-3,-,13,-,TGTGCCAGCAGCTTAAAAGTGAAGGAGACCCAGTACTTC,CASSLKVKETQYF
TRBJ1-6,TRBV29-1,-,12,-,TGCAGCGTGGGGGAAAGGAATTCACCCCTCCACTTT,CSVGERNSPLHF
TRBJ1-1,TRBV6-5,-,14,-,TGTGCCAGCAGTTACTCGAGCTCCAGGGCAGAAGCTTTCTTT,CASSYSSSRAEAFF
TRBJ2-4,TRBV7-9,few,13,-,TGTGCCAGCAGCTTGTATAGAAAAAACATTCAGTACTTC,CASSLYRKNIQYF
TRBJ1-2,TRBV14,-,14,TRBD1,TGTGCCAGCAGCCAAAAGGACAGGGTGGGTGGCTACACCTTC,CASSQKDRVGGYTF
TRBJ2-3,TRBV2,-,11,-,TGTGCCAGCAGTGAAGGGGATACGCAGTATTTT,CASSEGDTQYF
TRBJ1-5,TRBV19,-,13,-,TGTGCCAGTAGTCTCAGGGTTGATCAGCCCCAGCATTTT,CASSLRVDQPQHF
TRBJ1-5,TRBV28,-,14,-,TGTGCCAGCATCGGGGCCAGCCCCAATCAGCCCCAGCATTTT,CASIGASPNQPQHF
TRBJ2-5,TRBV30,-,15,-,TGTGCCTGGAGTGTTTTGCGGGAAGGGGGGGAGACCCAGTACTTC,CAWSVLREGGETQYF
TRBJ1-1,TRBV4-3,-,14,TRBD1,TGCGCCAGCAGCCCGGGACAGATGAACACTGAAGCTTTCTTT,CASSPGQMNTEAFF
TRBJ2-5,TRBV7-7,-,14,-,TGTGCTAGCAGCTTAGTGGGCCAGCAAGAGACCCAGTACTTC,CASSLVGQQETQYF